The clone carrying this T cell receptor beta chain was picked up a small number of times. As yet, its antigen is unknown. This record belongs to a study of beta chain features in type 1 diabetes. Study-level findings and limits: TCRB CDR3s from Type 1 diabetes patients were moderately but significantly shorter in all four CD4+ subsets.

Expressed TCRB transcripts were sequenced because the entire RNA isolate underwent reverse transcription. The data were produced by immunoSEQ multiplex PCR, yet TCRdb's version contains in-frame clones alone and is incomplete. This sample has about 240,000 clones, with roughly 13% found just once. The CDR3 spans 12 residues. CDR1 and CDR2 (germline): MNHEY, SVGAGI. The ends were cut back, 5 bases at V and 3 bases at J, with 7 bases in the middle. The sequenced sample was naive CD4+ T cells from blood. This receptor was identified in a young man with type 1 diabetes. The gene calls are TRBV6-5 and TRBJ1-1; tentative D call: TRBD1 (6 bases). In DNA form, the CDR3 reads TGTGCCAGCAGTAGGACAGACACTGAAGCTTTCTTT. This gives the protein CASSRTDTEAFF.